A selection of T cell receptor beta chains follows, all from one sample in a study of early T cells in non-severe SARS-CoV-2 infection. TCRdb ran MiXCR on the 5' RACE reads and lists one entry per CDR3 protein. The sample shows tens of thousands of distinct CDR3 sequences, around 15% of them seen only once. The specimen sequenced was whole blood. The receptors here all came from an adult who was a healthcare worker with PCR-confirmed SARS-CoV-2 infection or an uninfected control (not recorded which). Both conserved end residues are trimmed from each CDR3. Some rows mark clone size as missing; the rest say once, few, many or name a class of expanded clone.

V gene: TRBV29-1
clone size: -
J gene: TRBJ1-4
CDR3 protein: SVEVTATNEKLF

V gene: TRBV25-1
clone size: many
J gene: TRBJ2-2
CDR3 protein: ASKAGVNTGELF

V gene: TRBV20-1
clone size: many
J gene: TRBJ1-1
CDR3 protein: SAPDRTDTEAF

V gene: TRBV7-9
clone size: -
J gene: TRBJ2-7
CDR3 protein: ASSLNPGVRYEQY

V gene: TRBV29-1
clone size: few
J gene: TRBJ2-1
CDR3 protein: SVDRETLGNEQF

V gene: TRBV6-5
clone size: -
J gene: TRBJ2-5
CDR3 protein: ASRRGLAEQETQY

V gene: TRBV5-5
clone size: few
J gene: TRBJ2-7
CDR3 protein: ASGTGLATSYEQY

V gene: TRBV2
clone size: few
J gene: TRBJ2-3
CDR3 protein: ASTPGPRATDTQY

V gene: TRBV5-1
clone size: -
J gene: TRBJ2-1
CDR3 protein: ASSPYYAADEQF

V gene: TRBV5-4
clone size: -
J gene: TRBJ1-2
CDR3 protein: ASTFELNYGYT

V gene: TRBV9
clone size: -
J gene: TRBJ2-7
CDR3 protein: ASSVTDSATYEQY

V gene: TRBV28
clone size: many
J gene: TRBJ2-7
CDR3 protein: ASSLIHRYEQY

V gene: TRBV7-3
clone size: -
J gene: TRBJ2-5
CDR3 protein: ASSLMGPTTGETQY

V gene: TRBV5-1
clone size: few
J gene: TRBJ2-7
CDR3 protein: ASSLVASGIYEQY

V gene: TRBV9
clone size: -
J gene: TRBJ1-2
CDR3 protein: ASSGAGRNYGYT

V gene: TRBV12-3/TRBV12-4
clone size: few
J gene: TRBJ2-3
CDR3 protein: ASSFLIRDTQY

V gene: TRBV6-2/TRBV6-3
clone size: -
J gene: TRBJ1-6
CDR3 protein: ASGGSQPGGSPLH

V gene: TRBV4-1
clone size: few
J gene: TRBJ2-2
CDR3 protein: ASSQPHAGVYTGELF

V gene: TRBV15
clone size: -
J gene: TRBJ2-1
CDR3 protein: ATSRDRLLLDEQF

V gene: TRBV3-1
clone size: -
J gene: TRBJ2-1
CDR3 protein: ASSQGRTSGGHNEQF

V gene: TRBV2
clone size: -
J gene: TRBJ2-1
CDR3 protein: ASSERRVSSYNEQF

V gene: TRBV2
clone size: few
J gene: TRBJ1-4
CDR3 protein: ASRTGQPGSEKLF

V gene: TRBV7-8
clone size: many
J gene: TRBJ2-5
CDR3 protein: ASSSSGSGPRETQY

V gene: TRBV2
clone size: -
J gene: TRBJ2-5
CDR3 protein: ASTPSGTQETQY

V gene: TRBV25-1
clone size: many
J gene: TRBJ2-5
CDR3 protein: ASSEYQGVETQY

V gene: TRBV12-3/TRBV12-4
clone size: -
J gene: TRBJ2-7
CDR3 protein: ASRGTGGNYEQY

V gene: TRBV20-1
clone size: many
J gene: TRBJ2-1
CDR3 protein: SAPFPGLAGYEQF

V gene: TRBV30
clone size: -
J gene: TRBJ2-7
CDR3 protein: AWSNGGGPEQY

V gene: TRBV9
clone size: -
J gene: TRBJ2-1
CDR3 protein: ASSEENNEQF